This passage covers 3 T cell receptor beta chains from one sample sequenced in a study of OX40 agonist ivuxolimab in advanced cancers. Library creation used the immunoSEQ multiplex PCR assay. TCRdb limited this immuneACCESS table to in-frame rearrangements with V and J called. A share of clones is missing; checked studies link under half to unresolved V genes, and the rest is unexplained. The sample table holds approximately 62,000 clones, of which 89% were seen once. 9% to 15% of the sample is held by the ten biggest clonotypes. The sequences come from CD4+ or CD8+ T cells sorted from blood, collected in a trial of the OX40 agonist ivuxolimab. These receptors were taken from an adult with an advanced solid tumor such as melanoma, head and neck, liver or kidney cancer.

The chain couples TRBV7-8 to TRBJ2-7, with 10 positions matching TRBD2. The CDR3 has 15 residues. From germline, CDR1 is SGHVS and CDR2 FQNEAQ. V gave up 1 base and J gave up 4 bases; unmatched junction bases: 4. The CDR3 protein is CASSLGPSGSYEQYF. The CDR3 DNA sequence: TGTGCCAGCAGCTTAGGGCCTAGCGGGAGTTACGAGCAGTACTTC.

This chain connects TRBV7-3 to TRBJ2-1; 16 bases are shared with TRBD2. V lost 3 bases, J lost 4 bases, and 9 bases stayed unmatched. CDR1 and CDR2 (germline): SGHTA, FQGTGA. The CDR3 is 19 amino acids. The CDR3 loop is CASSFKGLAGGPGYNEQFF. The CDR3 DNA is TGTGCCAGCAGCTTTAAGGGACTAGCGGGAGGGCCGGGTTACAATGAGCAGTTCTTC.

The chain links TRBV27 to TRBJ2-1; TRBD1 is a possible D gene (7 bases). The CDR3 contains 12 residues. Deletions cut 5 bases from V and 12 bases from J, with 14 bases between. Germline V gives CDR1 MNHEY, CDR2 SMNVEV (reference sequence). CDR3 sequence: CASSPQGGGQFF. Here the CDR3 DNA reads TGTGCCAGCAGTCCCCAGGGGGGAGGGCAGTTCTTC.